The 22 T cell receptor beta chains reported below all come from one sample, sequenced in a study of blood T cell repertoires in COVID-19. Data came from immunoSEQ multiplex PCR; TCRdb stores just in-frame clones and leaves some out. The sample carries some 120,000 clones, roughly 85% recorded once. Material: peripheral blood. All receptors derive from a human donor in a cohort sampled during active COVID-19.

The genes are TRBV6-6 and TRBJ1-3, with 9 bases aligning to TRBD1. V lost 6 bases and J lost 8; bases outside the gene matches: 23. The CDR3 covers 19 residues. Germline CDR1 reads MNHNY; CDR2 reads SVGAGI (reference sequence). CDR3 nucleotide sequence: TGTGCCAGCAGCTACCCGACAGGGGGGAGGAGCGGGGTCCTTCACACCATATATTTT. It encodes CASSYPTGGRSGVLHTIYF.

The genes are TRBV28 and TRBJ1-1; 7 bases are shared with TRBD1. Germline trimming cut 6 bases from V and 6 bases from J; bases unmatched to any gene: 10. The CDR3 sequence is 14 residues long. Germline loops: CDR1 MDHEN, CDR2 SYDVKM. The CDR3 DNA follows: TGTGCCAGCAGAAATACAGGGGAGTGGGCTGAAGCTTTCTTT. This encodes CASRNTGEWAEAFF. Using reference TRBV28 and TRBJ1-1 for the parts outside the CDR3, the full variable domain is DVKVTQSSRYLVKRTGEKVFLECVQDMDHENMFWYRQDPGLGLRLIYFSYDVKMKEKGDIPEGYSVSREKKERFSLILESASTNQTSMYLCASRNTGEWAEAFFGQGTRLTVV.

Worth noting for this clone: The junction and the germline gene differ at one end; a read error may be behind it. CDR3 coding DNA: TGTGCCAGCAGCCTAGCAACTAGCGGTCCGAGGACAGATACGCAGTATTTT. It translates to CASSLATSGPRTDTQYF. The gene calls are TRBV7-2 and TRBJ2-3; 8 positions agree with TRBD2. Germline V gives CDR1 SGHTA, CDR2 FQGNSA. The CDR3 extends over 17 amino acids.

The chain recombines TRBV28 with TRBJ1-1; D call uncertain. CDR3 length: 13 amino acids. With 2 bases removed from V and 4 bases from J, the gap between germline ends came to 8 bases. Germline values: CDR1 MDHEN, CDR2 SYDVKM. The CDR3 is CASSLVIGTEAFF. The CDR3 nucleotides read TGTGCCAGCAGTTTAGTGATCGGCACTGAAGCTTTCTTT.

This clone appeared a single time. V usage is TRBV6-2 or TRBV6-3 and J usage is TRBJ2-5; 7 nucleotides line up with TRBD2. V gave up 3 bases and J gave up 8 bases; unmatched junction bases: 9. This CDR3 is built from 14 residues. Germline CDR1 MNHEY, CDR2 SVGEGT. The CDR3 region is CASSYPSGLVTQYF. For the CDR3, the DNA is TGTGCCAGCAGTTATCCGTCCGGACTAGTTACCCAGTACTTC.

V is TRBV5-4 and J is TRBJ1-4, with 8 bases that match TRBD1. In germline, CDR1 is SGHNT, CDR2 YYREEE (reference sequence). V lost 1 base, J lost 5 bases, and 4 bases stayed unmatched. This CDR3 comprises 15 residues. The CDR3 region has the DNA TGTGCCAGCAGCTTGCTACAGGGGGAAAATGAAAAACTGTTTTTT. Translating it yields CASSLLQGENEKLFF.

The gene calls are TRBV29-1 and TRBJ2-3; D possibly corresponds to TRBD1 (6 bases). Germline assignment: CDR1 SQVTM and CDR2 ANQGSEA. V gave up 6 bases and J gave up 2 bases, with 15 bases separating them. This CDR3 comprises 14 residues. CDR3 sequence reads: CSVDQGQLTDTQYF. The CDR3 DNA reads TGCAGCGTCGACCAGGGACAACTCACAGATACGCAGTATTTT.

CDR3 residues: CASSFRDNQETQYF. DNA for the CDR3: TGTGCCAGCAGTTTCCGGGACAACCAAGAGACCCAGTACTTC. The V gene is TRBV6-5, the J gene TRBJ2-5; perhaps TRBD1 as D (6 bases). The V gene lost 4 bases and the J gene lost 0 bases, with 9 bases spanning the gap. This CDR3 contains 14 residues. Per germline, CDR1 MNHEY and CDR2 SVGAGI.

The chain combines TRBV7-2 with TRBJ2-1; TRBD2 matches at 13 bases. The CDR3 is made up of 17 amino acids. Germline-derived CDR1 and CDR2 are SGHTA and FQGNSA. V lost 1 base, J lost 7 bases, and 7 bases stayed unmatched. DNA for the CDR3: TGTGCCAGCAGCTTAGGGACTAGCGGGAGAGGGAGAAATGAGCAGTTCTTC. It is translated as CASSLGTSGRGRNEQFF.

The DNA of the CDR3 is TGTGCCAGCAGGACCCGACTAGCAGGAAATGAGCAGTTCTTC. Translating it yields CASRTRLAGNEQFF. The chain couples TRBV28 to TRBJ2-1, with 7 bases aligning to TRBD2. The V gene's germline CDR1 is MDHEN and CDR2 SYDVKM. The CDR3 totals 14 residues. V lost 6 bases and J lost 7; bases outside the gene matches: 9. Full variable domain (missing parts from reference TRBV28 and TRBJ2-1): DVKVTQSSRYLVKRTGEKVFLECVQDMDHENMFWYRQDPGLGLRLIYFSYDVKMKEKGDIPEGYSVSREKKERFSLILESASTNQTSMYLCASRTRLAGNEQFFGPGTRLTVL.

The CDR3 reads CAWSVPLASTDTQYF. For the CDR3, the DNA is TGTGCCTGGAGTGTACCCCTAGCTAGCACAGATACGCAGTATTTT. V is TRBV30 and J is TRBJ2-3, with D tentatively TRBD2 (5 bases). Germline CDR1 GTSNPN, CDR2 SVGIG (reference sequence). The V end was cut by 0 bases, the J end by 0 bases, with 10 bases between. CDR3 length equals 15 residues.

This chain joins TRBV2 and TRBJ2-2; perhaps TRBD2 as D (5 bases). V was cut by 6 bases and J by 7 bases, with 18 bases left in between. Germline V CDR1 and CDR2: SNHLY, FYNNEI. The CDR3 loop spans 15 amino acids. CDR3: CASRISDLVVGELFF. The CDR3 DNA sequence: TGTGCCAGCAGGATTAGCGACCTAGTGGTCGGGGAGCTGTTTTTT. Together with reference TRBV2 and TRBJ2-2, the CDR3 gives the full variable domain: EPEVTQTPSHQVTQMGQEVILRCVPISNHLYFYWYRQILGQKVEFLVSFYNNEISEKSEIFDDQFSVERPDGSNFTLKIRSTKLEDSAMYFCASRISDLVVGELFFGEGSRLTVL.

The chain has TRBV7-9 and TRBJ2-3, with D uncertain. V gave up 4 bases and J gave up 0 bases, with 11 bases separating them. The CDR3 has 15 residues. Germline V gene lookup returns CDR1 SEHNR and CDR2 FQNEAQ (reference sequence). The CDR3 is CASSSGTHSTDTQYF. The DNA of the CDR3 is TGTGCCAGCAGCTCGGGTACCCATAGCACAGATACGCAGTATTTT.

CDR3 nucleotide sequence: TGTGCCAGTAGTACGACAGGGTTTGATGAAAAACTGTTTTTT. It yields the protein CASSTTGFDEKLFF. The chain carries TRBV19 and TRBJ1-4; TRBD1 aligns across 7 bases. J gave up 6 bases and V 4 bases, and 5 bases lay outside the gene matches. Germline CDR1 LNHDA, CDR2 SQIVND (reference sequence). The CDR3 covers 14 residues.

This chain connects TRBV9 to TRBJ2-1; 8 bases line up with TRBD2. V dropped 3 bases and J dropped 2; count of bases not matched to a gene: 4. There are 15 residues in the CDR3. The V gene's germline CDR1 is SGDLS and CDR2 YYNGEE. The CDR3 sequence: CASSASGSPYNEQFF. DNA of the CDR3: TGTGCCAGCAGCGCAAGCGGGAGCCCCTACAATGAGCAGTTCTTC. The whole variable domain, remainder taken from reference TRBV9 and TRBJ2-1, is DSGVTQTPKHLITATGQRVTLRCSPRSGDLSVYWYQQSLDQGLQFLIQYYNGEERAKGNILERFSAQQFPDLHSELNLSSLELGDSALYFCASSASGSPYNEQFFGPGTRLTVL.

The CDR3 sequence: CASRRQGGTGELFF. CDR3 bases: TGTGCCAGCAGAAGACAGGGTGGGACCGGGGAGCTGTTTTTT. This rearrangement joins TRBV27 to TRBJ2-2; TRBD1 agrees at 7 bases. This CDR3 is built from 14 residues. Germline V gives CDR1 MNHEY, CDR2 SMNVEV (reference sequence). Losses at the gene ends were 6 bases for V and 5 bases for J; bases not matched to a gene: 6.

This clone came up once. CDR3 in DNA: TGTGCCAGCTCACAAGCGGGGGGGCTGGAGACCCAGTACTTC. Protein sequence: CASSQAGGLETQYF. This chain joins TRBV18 and TRBJ2-5; 10 positions match TRBD2. V shed 4 bases and J 5 bases; nucleotides not matched to a gene: 4. CDR3 length: 14 residues. Per the germline V gene, CDR1 is KGHSH and CDR2 is LQKENI.

V is TRBV28 and J is TRBJ2-7; 9 bases line up with TRBD1. The J segment lost 2 bases and the V segment lost 4 bases, leaving 6 bases of the junction unmatched. The CDR3 length is 15 residues. Germline values: CDR1 MDHEN, CDR2 SYDVKM. The CDR3 spells CASSSPGQGTYEQYF. Here the CDR3 DNA reads TGTGCCAGCAGTTCCCCGGGACAGGGAACCTACGAGCAGTACTTC.

This clone was detected only once. The V call is TRBV11-2, the J call TRBJ1-4, with D unresolved. V gave up 4 bases and J gave up 4 bases, with 7 bases separating them. From germline, CDR1 is SGHAT and CDR2 FQNNGV. The CDR3 runs 13 residues. CDR3 DNA sequence: TGTGCCAGCAGCTCAGGACTTAATGAAAAACTGTTTTTT. Protein sequence: CASSSGLNEKLFF.

This clone was found a few times. This chain connects TRBV14 to TRBJ2-5; 7 nucleotides line up with TRBD2. The V segment lost 3 bases and the J segment 5 bases; nucleotides outside the gene matches: 9. This CDR3 region has 15 residues. CDR1 SGHDN and CDR2 FVKESK come from the germline V gene. CDR3 sequence: CASSQQLAPGETQYF. In nucleotides, the CDR3 is TGTGCCAGCAGCCAGCAACTAGCGCCAGGGGAGACCCAGTACTTC.

This clone was recorded at least ten times. This chain joins TRBV5-1 and TRBJ2-5; TRBD2 is a possible D gene (5 bases). V shed 4 bases and J shed 2 bases, with 15 bases lying between them. The V gene's germline CDR1 is SGHRS and CDR2 YFSETQ. The CDR3 runs 15 residues. CDR3 in amino acids: CASSVGIGRQETQYF. The CDR3 DNA is TGCGCCAGCAGCGTCGGGATTGGACGGCAAGAGACCCAGTACTTC.

The genes are TRBV7-3 and TRBJ2-1; the D gene is possibly TRBD1 (5 bases). CDR1 SGHTA and CDR2 FQGTGA come from the germline V gene. V shed 3 bases and J shed 1 base, with 7 bases lying between them. The CDR3 is made up of 14 amino acids. In nucleotides, the CDR3 is TGTGCCAGCAGCTTCACAGGTTCCTACAATGAGCAGTTCTTC. Residues: CASSFTGSYNEQFF.